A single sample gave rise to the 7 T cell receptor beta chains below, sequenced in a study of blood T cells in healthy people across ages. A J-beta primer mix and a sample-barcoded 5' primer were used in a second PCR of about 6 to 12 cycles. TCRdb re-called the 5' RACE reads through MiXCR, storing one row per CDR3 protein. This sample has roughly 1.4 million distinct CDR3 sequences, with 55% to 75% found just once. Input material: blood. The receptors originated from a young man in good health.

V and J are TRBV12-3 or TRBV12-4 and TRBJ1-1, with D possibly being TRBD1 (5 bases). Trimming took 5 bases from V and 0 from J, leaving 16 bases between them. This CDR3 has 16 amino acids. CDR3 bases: TGTGCCAGCAGTCCACGAGTGGGGACGATGAACACTGAAGCTTTCTTT. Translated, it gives CASSPRVGTMNTEAFF.

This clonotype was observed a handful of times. Here the CDR3 reads CSVEGTGGSYNEQFF. The CDR3 DNA is TGCAGCGTTGAGGGGACAGGGGGCTCCTACAATGAGCAGTTCTTC. The chain has TRBV29-1 and TRBJ2-1, with 11 nucleotides matching TRBD1. Germline V gene data show CDR1 as SQVTM and CDR2 as ANQGSEA. With V trimmed by 3 bases and J by 0 bases, 1 base remained unmatched. The CDR3 is 15 residues long.

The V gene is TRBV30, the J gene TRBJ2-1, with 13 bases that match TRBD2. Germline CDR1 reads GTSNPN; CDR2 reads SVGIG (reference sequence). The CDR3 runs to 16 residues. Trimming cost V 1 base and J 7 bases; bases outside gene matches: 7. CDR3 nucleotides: TGTGCCTGGAGTGGTCGTGTACTAGCGGGAGGGAATGAGCAGTTCTTC. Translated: CAWSGRVLAGGNEQFF.

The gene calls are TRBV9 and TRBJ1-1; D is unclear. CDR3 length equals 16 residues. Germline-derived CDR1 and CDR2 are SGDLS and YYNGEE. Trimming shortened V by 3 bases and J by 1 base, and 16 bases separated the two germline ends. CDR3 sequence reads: CASSARSPGRNTEAFF. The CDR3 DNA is TGTGCCAGCAGCGCCCGTAGTCCGGGCAGGAACACTGAAGCTTTCTTT.

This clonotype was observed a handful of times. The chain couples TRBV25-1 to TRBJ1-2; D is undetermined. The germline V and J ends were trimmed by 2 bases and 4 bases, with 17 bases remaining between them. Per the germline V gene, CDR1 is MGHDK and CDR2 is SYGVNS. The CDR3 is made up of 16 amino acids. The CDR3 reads CASSERVGSPTYGYTF. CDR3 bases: TGTGCCAGCAGTGAACGGGTCGGATCGCCCACCTATGGCTACACCTTC.

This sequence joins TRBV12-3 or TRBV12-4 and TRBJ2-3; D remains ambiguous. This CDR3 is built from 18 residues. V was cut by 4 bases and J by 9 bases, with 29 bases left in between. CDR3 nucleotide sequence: TGTGCCAGCAGTTCCCGGATCGACGGCAGGCCGTCATTAAGGACGCAGTATTTT. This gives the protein CASSSRIDGRPSLRTQYF.

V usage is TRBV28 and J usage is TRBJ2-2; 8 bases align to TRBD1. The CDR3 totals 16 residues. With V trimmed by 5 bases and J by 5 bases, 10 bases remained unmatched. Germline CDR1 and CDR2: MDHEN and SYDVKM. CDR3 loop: CASSNLGQGRTGELFF. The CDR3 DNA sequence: TGTGCCAGCAGTAACCTAGGACAGGGACGGACCGGGGAGCTGTTTTTT. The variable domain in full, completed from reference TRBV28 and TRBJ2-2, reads DVKVTQSSRYLVKRTGEKVFLECVQDMDHENMFWYRQDPGLGLRLIYFSYDVKMKEKGDIPEGYSVSREKKERFSLILESASTNQTSMYLCASSNLGQGRTGELFFGEGSRLTVL.